A single T cell receptor beta chain is shown here with its context. The sample belongs to a study of siplizumab effects on memory and regulatory T cells. Produced via immunoSEQ multiplex PCR; TCRdb's table is partial and in-frame only. Here the sample spans approximately 100,000 clones, 90% to 95% being singletons. Trimming removed 10 bases at V and 5 bases at J, with 9 bases between. The CDR3 spans 11 residues. Germline V CDR1 and CDR2: ENHRY, SYGVKD. The sample was Tregs sorted from blood. V is TRBV10-3 and J is TRBJ2-1, with D possibly matching TRBD1 (6 bases). This TCR was sampled from a human donor in good health. CDR3 sequence: CANGQNNEQFF. The CDR3 DNA sequence: TGTGCCAATGGACAGAACAATGAGCAGTTCTTC.